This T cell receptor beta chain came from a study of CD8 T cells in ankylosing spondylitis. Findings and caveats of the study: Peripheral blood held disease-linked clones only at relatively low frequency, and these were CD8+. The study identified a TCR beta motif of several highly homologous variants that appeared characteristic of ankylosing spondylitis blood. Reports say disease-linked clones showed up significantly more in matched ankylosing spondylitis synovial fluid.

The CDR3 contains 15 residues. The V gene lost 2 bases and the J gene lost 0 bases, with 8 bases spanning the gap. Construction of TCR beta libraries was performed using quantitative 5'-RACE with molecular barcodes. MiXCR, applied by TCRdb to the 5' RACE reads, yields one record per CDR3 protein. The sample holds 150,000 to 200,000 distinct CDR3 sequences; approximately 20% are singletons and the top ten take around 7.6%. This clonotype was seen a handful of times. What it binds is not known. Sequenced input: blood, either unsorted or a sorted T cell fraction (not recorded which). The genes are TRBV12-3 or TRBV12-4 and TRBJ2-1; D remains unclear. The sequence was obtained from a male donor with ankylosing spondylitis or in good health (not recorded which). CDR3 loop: CASSLTAISYNEQFF. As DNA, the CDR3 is TGTGCCAGCAGTTTAACGGCTATCTCCTACAATGAGCAGTTCTTC.